This TCR beta chain was obtained from a study of T-cell memory formation after mild COVID-19. This CDR3 contains 16 residues. Germline CDR1 reads KGHDR; CDR2 reads SFDVKD. V lost 3 bases and J lost 3; bases outside the gene matches: 3. This clonotype has more than one count but fewer than ten. Its antigen is currently unknown. TCRdb passed the 5' RACE reads through MiXCR, listing each CDR3 protein once. The sample has roughly 550,000 distinct CDR3 sequences; around 21% are singletons. Study-wide results and limits: Detection of some responders pre-infection suggested pre-existing cross-reactive memory T cells participated. CD4+ contracting clones were mainly CM and EM; CD8+ ones, EMRA. Whether second-wave clones peaking at day 37 were SARS-CoV-2 specific went unconfirmed.

The TCR comes from an adult woman who had mild COVID-19 (a few samples of this study predate the infection). Cell type and time point are not known. Material: PBMCs or a T cell subset sorted from them (not recorded which). The gene calls are TRBV24-1 and TRBJ2-2; 10 bases agree with TRBD2. The CDR3 here is CATSDPGTSDTGELFF. The DNA for the CDR3 is TGTGCCACCAGTGATCCCGGGACTAGCGACACCGGGGAGCTGTTTTTT.